Following are 9 T cell receptor beta chains from one sample sequenced in a study of blood T cell repertoires in COVID-19. The data were produced by immunoSEQ multiplex PCR, yet TCRdb's version contains in-frame clones alone and is incomplete. The table shows tens of thousands of clones, with less than 85% occurring only once. Sequenced: peripheral blood. The receptors were gathered from a human donor in a cohort sampled during active COVID-19.

The J gene is TRBJ2-6, the V gene TRBV5-1, with D unresolved. Trimming pared 2 bases from V and 4 bases from J, leaving 7 bases between. The CDR3 extends over 14 amino acids. Germline lookup yields CDR1 SGHRS and CDR2 YFSETQ. The CDR3 reads CASSFSPGANVLTF. CDR3 in DNA: TGCGCCAGCAGCTTTTCTCCCGGGGCCAACGTCCTGACTTTC.

This chain's CDR3 is CASSQRGGGLNEQFF. The CDR3 region has the DNA TGTGCCAGCAGCCAACGCGGCGGGGGACTTAATGAGCAGTTCTTC. The V and J genes are TRBV4-2 and TRBJ2-1, with 7 bases fitting TRBD2. Per the germline V gene, CDR1 is LGHNA and CDR2 is YNFKEQ. The V and J ends lost 2 bases and 7 bases, in that order; junction bases with no gene match: 8. The CDR3 consists of 15 residues.

V is TRBV5-5 and J is TRBJ1-6, with no clear D. Trimming removed 0 bases from V and 12 bases from J, with 22 bases in between. This CDR3 comprises 17 residues. CDR1 is SGHKS, CDR2 YYEKEE, per germline (reference sequence). The CDR3 spells CASSLDQAGPTKVPLHF. The CDR3 DNA reads TGTGCCAGCAGCTTGGACCAGGCAGGCCCGACCAAGGTACCCCTCCACTTT. Variable domain in full (rest from reference TRBV5-5 and TRBJ1-6): DAGVTQSPTHLIKTRGQQVTLRCSPISGHKSVSWYQQVLGQGPQFIFQYYEKEERGRGNFPDRFSARQFPNYSSELNVNALLLGDSALYLCASSLDQAGPTKVPLHFGNGTRLTVT.

This clone has a single count. The chain couples TRBV19 to TRBJ1-2; TRBD1 matches at 9 bases. The length of the CDR3 is 15 residues. The V segment lost 6 bases and the J segment 7 bases; nucleotides outside the gene matches: 12. CDR1 and CDR2 from the germline V gene are LNHDA and SQIVND (reference sequence). The CDR3 DNA reads TGTGCCAGTAGACCGACAGGGGGAGAAGTTATTGGCTACACCTTC. The encoded protein is CASRPTGGEVIGYTF.

The chain is built from TRBV7-9 and TRBJ1-1; D perhaps matches TRBD1 (6 bases). Germline CDR1 is SEHNR and CDR2 is FQNEAQ (reference sequence). Trimming removed 4 bases from V and 4 bases from J, with 13 bases in between. The CDR3 covers 14 residues. CDR3 DNA sequence: TGTGCCAGCAGCTCGGCGGGGGCGATCACTGAAGCTTTCTTT. This gives the protein CASSSAGAITEAFF.

This clone was counted between two and nine times. The rearrangement uses TRBV25-1 and TRBJ1-3; a possible D gene is TRBD1 (6 bases). Per the germline V gene, CDR1 is MGHDK and CDR2 is SYGVNS. The V gene lost 3 bases and the J gene lost 4 bases, with 13 bases spanning the gap. The CDR3 covers 15 residues. The CDR3 is CASSDGGGQGNTIYF. For the CDR3, the DNA is TGTGCCAGCAGTGACGGCGGGGGCCAAGGAAACACCATATATTTT.

This chain uses TRBV3-1 (or the pseudogene TRBV3-2) with TRBJ1-4, with a weak D call TRBD1 (5 bases). Germline V gene sequence: CDR1 LGHDT, CDR2 YNNKEL (reference sequence). Trimming stripped 0 bases from V and 7 bases from J, with 15 bases between. This CDR3 is built from 16 residues. The CDR3 DNA reads as TGTGCCAGCAGCCAAGATTTAGGGTCTAGGGGTGAAAAACTGTTTTTT. Its translation: CASSQDLGSRGEKLFF.

V and J are TRBV16 and TRBJ1-2; D is unclear. Germline CDR1 is KGHSY and CDR2 is FQNENV. V gave up 1 base and J gave up 4 bases, with 10 bases separating them. The CDR3 is made up of 14 amino acids. This chain's CDR3 is CASSQFLAGYGYTF. CDR3 DNA: TGTGCCAGCAGCCAATTTTTGGCAGGCTATGGCTACACCTTC.

This chain links TRBV29-1 with TRBJ2-7; D is uncertain. The V end lost 5 bases, the J end lost 0 bases, and 11 bases lay between the germline ends. Germline CDR1 reads SQVTM; CDR2 reads ANQGSEA. The CDR3 runs 13 residues. The CDR3 protein is CSVSARLSYEQYF. The CDR3 DNA is TGCAGCGTTAGCGCGCGGCTCTCCTACGAGCAGTACTTC.